Included here is one T cell receptor beta chain sequence, with context. Its cognate antigen is unknown. This record comes from a study of response to subunit inactivated influenza vaccine. Whole-study results and caveats: Authors proposed each seasonal influenza vaccination draws in few new T cells.

TCRdb ran MiXCR on the RT-PCR reads and lists one entry per CDR3 protein. The table has 500,000 or so distinct CDR3 sequences, 16% seen once. There are 14 residues in the CDR3. From germline, CDR1 is MDHEN and CDR2 SYDVKM. Trimming removed 4 bases from V and 9 bases from J, with 19 bases in between. The chain carries TRBV28 and TRBJ2-7, with D perhaps matching TRBD1 (6 bases). The sequenced sample was CD4+ T cells sorted from PBMCs, obtained around 2 years after vaccination. This clonotype was sampled from a man aged 50 to 69 who received an inactivated influenza vaccine. The DNA for the CDR3 is TGTGCCAGCAGTTCGGGACACTTACCTACGAGGCAGTACTTC. Translation gives CASSSGHLPTRQYF. Together with reference TRBV28 and TRBJ2-7, the CDR3 gives the full variable domain: DVKVTQSSRYLVKRTGEKVFLECVQDMDHENMFWYRQDPGLGLRLIYFSYDVKMKEKGDIPEGYSVSREKKERFSLILESASTNQTSMYLCASSSGHLPTRQYFGPGTRLTVT.